One and the same sample provided the 16 T cell receptor beta chains below, sequenced in a study of Ad26.COV2.S vaccination and SARS-CoV-2 variants. As to treatment: approximately 18 received Ad26.COV2.S at low or high dose, single or two shots; about five received placebo; per-sample allocation not given. Samples analyzed were those drawn on day 63 after the first vaccine or placebo injection. Sequencing used immunoSEQ multiplex PCR; TCRdb keeps in-frame clones, though not all of them. In the table there are nearly 400,000 clones, approximately 91% of which are singletons. The source was peripheral blood, collected in a trial of Ad26.COV2.S vaccine versus placebo. All receptors derive from a person between 18 and 65 years old who received the Ad26.COV2.S COVID-19 vaccine or a placebo.

The V call is TRBV6-5, the J call TRBJ1-5, with no clear D. Trimming took off 6 bases at V and 0 bases at J, with 12 bases between the two ends. The germline gives CDR1 MNHEY, CDR2 SVGAGI. The CDR3 sequence is 15 residues long. The CDR3 region is CASRIWADSNQPQHF. DNA for the CDR3: TGTGCCAGCAGAATATGGGCGGATAGCAATCAGCCCCAGCATTTT.

The chain couples TRBV27 to TRBJ2-5; D possibly corresponds to TRBD2 (6 bases). Germline CDR1 is MNHEY and CDR2 is SMNVEV (reference sequence). V lost 4 bases, J lost 3 bases, and 9 bases lay in between. The CDR3 sequence is 13 residues long. This CDR3 is CASSSSGEETQYF. The CDR3 DNA reads TGTGCCAGCAGTTCCTCGGGGGAAGAGACCCAGTACTTC.

The chain couples TRBV7-2 to TRBJ2-2; D could derive from TRBD1 or TRBD2 (5 bases each). Germline CDR1 is SGHTA and CDR2 is FQGNSA. This CDR3 is 15 amino acids long. The V end lost 6 bases, the J end lost 1 base, and 12 bases lay between the germline ends. The CDR3 is CASRKGTLNTGELFF. For the CDR3, the DNA is TGTGCCAGCAGGAAGGGGACCCTGAACACCGGGGAGCTGTTTTTT.

The rearrangement joins TRBV6-5 to TRBJ1-1, with D perhaps matching TRBD1 (6 bases). Trimming removed 5 bases at V and 7 bases at J, with 14 bases between. CDR1 MNHEY and CDR2 SVGAGI come from the germline V gene. This CDR3 is built from 13 residues. This CDR3 is CASSMDRAFEAFF. CDR3 in DNA: TGTGCCAGCAGTATGGACAGAGCTTTTGAAGCTTTCTTT.

This chain links TRBV2 with TRBJ2-5; a possible D gene is TRBD1 (5 bases). The CDR3 is made up of 13 amino acids. Trimming removed 4 bases at V and 5 bases at J, with 11 bases between. The germline V gene encodes CDR1 SNHLY and CDR2 FYNNEI. The CDR3: CASSVEGVETQYF. The CDR3, as DNA: TGTGCCAGCAGTGTCGAAGGGGTGGAGACCCAGTACTTC.

This rearrangement joins TRBV3-1 (or the pseudogene TRBV3-2) to TRBJ2-5; TRBD1 is a possible D gene (5 bases). The CDR3 extends over 13 amino acids. The germline gives CDR1 LGHDT, CDR2 YNNKEL (reference sequence). The V end was cut by 5 bases, the J end by 1 base, with 8 bases between. CDR3 amino acids: CASSSRVQETQYF. As DNA, the CDR3 is TGTGCCAGCAGCTCCAGGGTCCAAGAGACCCAGTACTTC.

The gene calls are TRBV10-3 and TRBJ1-1; D is possibly TRBD1 (5 bases). CDR3 size: 15 residues. V lost 2 bases, J lost 1 base, and 11 bases lay in between. Germline loops: CDR1 ENHRY, CDR2 SYGVKD. CDR3 nucleotide sequence: TGTGCCATCAGTGAGAAGGGCAGGGCGAACACTGAAGCTTTCTTT. Its protein is CAISEKGRANTEAFF.

V and J are TRBV19 and TRBJ1-1; D unclear. There are 11 residues in the CDR3. Germline CDR1 is LNHDA and CDR2 is SQIVND (reference sequence). Trimming stripped 9 bases from V and 1 base from J, with 6 bases between. The DNA for the CDR3 is TGTGCCAGCTCGCGGAACACTGAAGCTTTCTTT. Amino acid sequence: CASSRNTEAFF.

In its sample, this clone was seen once. The chain employs TRBV4-1 and TRBJ2-3, with D unresolved. This CDR3 has 14 residues. Between the trimmed V and J ends, which lost 6 bases and 0 bases, there was a span of 10 bases. The germline V gene encodes CDR1 MGHRA and CDR2 YSYEKL. CDR3 nucleotide sequence: TGCGCCAGCAGTCCCACTTCGAGCACAGATACGCAGTATTTT. Protein sequence: CASSPTSSTDTQYF.

The chain links TRBV10-3 to TRBJ1-6; 8 nucleotides line up with TRBD1. V lost 6 bases, J lost 7 bases, and 8 bases stayed unmatched. Germline V lookup: CDR1 ENHRY, CDR2 SYGVKD. The CDR3 length is 15 residues. The CDR3 DNA is TGTGCCATCAGAAGAGAGACAGGGGAGAATTCACCCCTCCACTTT. Its translation: CAIRRETGENSPLHF.

This chain links TRBV14 with TRBJ1-2; 7 bases agree with TRBD1. J gave up 7 bases and V 6 bases, and 5 bases lay outside the gene matches. The germline V gene encodes CDR1 SGHDN and CDR2 FVKESK. The CDR3 is 12 residues long. The CDR3, as DNA: TGTGCCAGCAGTCTGACAGGGTTTGGCTACACCTTC. It specifies CASSLTGFGYTF. Full variable domain (missing parts from reference TRBV14 and TRBJ1-2): EAGVTQFPSHSVIEKGQTVTLRCDPISGHDNLYWYRRVMGKEIKFLLHFVKESKQDESGMPNNRFLAERTGGTYSTLKVQPAELEDSGVYFCASSLTGFGYTFGSGTRLTVV.

Only a few counts were recorded for this clone. V is TRBV4-2 and J is TRBJ2-2, with no clear D. CDR1 and CDR2 (germline): LGHNA, YNFKEQ. CDR3 size: 16 residues. V shed 1 base and J shed 1 base, with 10 bases lying between them. The DNA for the CDR3 is TGTGCCAGCAGCCAAGCCCTGGGCAGGAACACCGGGGAGCTGTTTTTT. Residues: CASSQALGRNTGELFF.

This clone was observed once. The chain has TRBV2 and TRBJ2-5; D possibly matches TRBD1 or TRBD2 (5 bases each). The ends were cut back, 4 bases at V and 0 bases at J, with 15 bases in the middle. In germline, CDR1 is SNHLY, CDR2 FYNNEI. This CDR3 is 16 amino acids long. CDR3 nucleotide sequence: TGTGCCAGCAGTGTCGAGGGGCGACGGTACCAAGAGACCCAGTACTTC. Residues: CASSVEGRRYQETQYF.

V gene TRBV10-3 combines with J gene TRBJ2-3; no clear D gene. This CDR3 region has 15 residues. Trimming stripped 4 bases from V and 0 bases from J, with 11 bases between. Germline V lookup: CDR1 ENHRY, CDR2 SYGVKD. The CDR3 protein is CAISALAKSTDTQYF. The CDR3 region has the DNA TGTGCCATCAGTGCCTTAGCAAAAAGCACAGATACGCAGTATTTT.

This clone turned up a few times. V is TRBV5-1 and J is TRBJ1-2, with D uncertain. The CDR3 runs to 14 residues. The germline CDR1 and CDR2 sequences are SGHRS and YFSETQ. V lost 4 bases and J 5 bases, leaving 15 bases between the germline ends. The CDR3 coding sequence is TGCGCCAGCAGCCCCGAGGGTCTGGCGTATGGCTACACCTTC. As protein: CASSPEGLAYGYTF.

The chain is built from TRBV10-3 and TRBJ1-1, with 7 bases identical to TRBD1. The junction had 4 bases not matched to a gene; V was cut back by 8 bases and J by 1 base. This CDR3 contains 13 residues. Per the germline V gene, CDR1 is ENHRY and CDR2 is SYGVKD. The CDR3 bases are TGTGCCATCGCCGGGACAGAGAACACTGAAGCTTTCTTT. Translation: CAIAGTENTEAFF.